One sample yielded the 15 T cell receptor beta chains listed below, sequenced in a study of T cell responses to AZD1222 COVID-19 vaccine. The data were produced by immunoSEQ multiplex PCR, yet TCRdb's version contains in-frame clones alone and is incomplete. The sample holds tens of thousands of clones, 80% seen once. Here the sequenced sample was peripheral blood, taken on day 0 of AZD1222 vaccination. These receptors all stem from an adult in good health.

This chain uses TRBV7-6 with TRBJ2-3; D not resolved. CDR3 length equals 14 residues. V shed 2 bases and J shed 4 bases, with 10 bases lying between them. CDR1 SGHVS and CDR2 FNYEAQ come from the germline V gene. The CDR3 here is CASSLIDSADTQYF. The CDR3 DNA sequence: TGTGCCAGCAGCTTAATAGATTCGGCAGATACGCAGTATTTT.

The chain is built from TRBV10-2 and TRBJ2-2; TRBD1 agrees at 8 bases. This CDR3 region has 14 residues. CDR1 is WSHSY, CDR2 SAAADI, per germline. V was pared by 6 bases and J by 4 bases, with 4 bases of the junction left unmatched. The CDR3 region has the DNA TGCGCCAGCAGACAGGGGGGTGGCACCGGGGAGCTGTTTTTT. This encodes CASRQGGGTGELFF.

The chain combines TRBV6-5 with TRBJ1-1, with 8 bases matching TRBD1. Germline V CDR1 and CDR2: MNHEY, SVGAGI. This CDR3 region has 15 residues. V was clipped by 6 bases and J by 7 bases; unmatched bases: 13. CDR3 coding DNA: TGTGCCAGCAGGGCACCAGGGGGCGCGAAAGGTGAAGCTTTCTTT. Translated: CASRAPGGAKGEAFF.

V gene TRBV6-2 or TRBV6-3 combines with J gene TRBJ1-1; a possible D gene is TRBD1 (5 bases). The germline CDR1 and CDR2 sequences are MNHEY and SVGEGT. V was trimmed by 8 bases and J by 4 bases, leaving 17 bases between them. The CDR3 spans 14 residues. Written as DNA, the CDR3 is TGTGCCAGCGGTTCCCCTAGGGGTGCCACTGAAGCTTTCTTT. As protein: CASGSPRGATEAFF.

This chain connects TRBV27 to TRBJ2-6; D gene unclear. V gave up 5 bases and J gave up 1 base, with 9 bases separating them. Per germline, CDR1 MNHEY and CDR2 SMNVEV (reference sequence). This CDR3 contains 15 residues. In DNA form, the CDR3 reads TGTGCCAGCAGTATGTACGCTTCTGGGGCCAACGTCCTGACTTTC. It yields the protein CASSMYASGANVLTF.

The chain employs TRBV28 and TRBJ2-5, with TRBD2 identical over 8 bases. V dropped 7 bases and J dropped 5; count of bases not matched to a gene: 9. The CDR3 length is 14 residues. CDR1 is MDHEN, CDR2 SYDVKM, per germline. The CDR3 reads CASTFRGGGETQYF. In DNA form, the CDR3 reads TGTGCCAGCACCTTTCGGGGGGGTGGCGAGACCCAGTACTTC.

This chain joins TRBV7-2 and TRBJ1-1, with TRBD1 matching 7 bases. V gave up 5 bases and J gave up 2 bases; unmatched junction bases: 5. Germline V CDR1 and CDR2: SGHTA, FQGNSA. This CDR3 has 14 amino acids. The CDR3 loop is CASSPGQSNTEAFF. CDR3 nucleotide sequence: TGTGCCAGCAGCCCGGGACAGTCAAACACTGAAGCTTTCTTT.

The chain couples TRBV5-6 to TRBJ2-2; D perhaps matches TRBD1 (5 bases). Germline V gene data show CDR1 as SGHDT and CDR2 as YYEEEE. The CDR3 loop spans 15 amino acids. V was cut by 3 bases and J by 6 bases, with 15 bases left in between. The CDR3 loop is CASSSYQGFAGELFF. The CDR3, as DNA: TGTGCCAGCAGCTCCTACCAGGGATTCGCCGGGGAGCTGTTTTTT. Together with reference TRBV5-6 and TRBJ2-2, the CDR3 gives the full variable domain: DAGVTQSPTHLIKTRGQQVTLRCSPKSGHDTVSWYQQALGQGPQFIFQYYEEEERQRGNFPDRFSGHQFPNYSSELNVNALLLGDSALYLCASSSYQGFAGELFFGEGSRLTVL.

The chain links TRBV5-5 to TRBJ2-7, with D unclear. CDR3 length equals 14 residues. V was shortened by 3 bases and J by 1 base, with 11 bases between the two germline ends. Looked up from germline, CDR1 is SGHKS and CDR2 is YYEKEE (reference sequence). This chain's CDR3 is CASSSAMSSYEQYF. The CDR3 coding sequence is TGTGCCAGCAGCTCGGCGATGAGTTCCTACGAGCAGTACTTC.

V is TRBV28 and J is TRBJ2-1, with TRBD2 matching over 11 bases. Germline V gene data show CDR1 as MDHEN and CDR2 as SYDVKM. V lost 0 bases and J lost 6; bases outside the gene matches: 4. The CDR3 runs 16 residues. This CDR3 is CASSLWTSGASNEQFF. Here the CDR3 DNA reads TGTGCCAGCAGTTTATGGACTAGCGGGGCCAGCAATGAGCAGTTCTTC.

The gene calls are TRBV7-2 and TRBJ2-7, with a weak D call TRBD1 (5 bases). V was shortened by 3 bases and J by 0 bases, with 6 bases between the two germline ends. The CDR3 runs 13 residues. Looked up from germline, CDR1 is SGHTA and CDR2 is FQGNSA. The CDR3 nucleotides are TGTGCCAGCAGCTTGGACACCTCCTACGAGCAGTACTTC. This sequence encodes CASSLDTSYEQYF. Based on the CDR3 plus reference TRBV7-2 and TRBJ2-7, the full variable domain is GAGVSQSPSNKVTEKGKDVELRCDPISGHTALYWYRQSLGQGLEFLIYFQGNSAPDKSGLPSDRFSAERTGGSVSTLTIQRTQQEDSAVYLCASSLDTSYEQYFGPGTRLTVT.

This CDR3 is CASSQDHREGGLAASTDTQYF. As DNA, the CDR3 is TGCGCCAGCAGCCAAGATCACAGAGAGGGAGGACTAGCGGCGAGCACAGATACGCAGTATTTT. The rearrangement links TRBV4-3 to TRBJ2-3; 10 nucleotides agree with TRBD2. This CDR3 contains 21 residues. Trimming at V came to 0 bases and at J to 0 bases, leaving 15 bases not matched to a gene. Germline CDR1 and CDR2: LGHNA and YSLEER.

In nucleotides, the CDR3 is TGTGCCTGGGGACCTAACTATGGCTACACCTTC. This encodes CAWGPNYGYTF. The chain carries TRBV30 and TRBJ1-2; no clear D gene. In germline, CDR1 is GTSNPN, CDR2 SVGIG (reference sequence). V shed 5 bases and J shed 0 bases, with 4 bases lying between them. This CDR3 comprises 11 residues.

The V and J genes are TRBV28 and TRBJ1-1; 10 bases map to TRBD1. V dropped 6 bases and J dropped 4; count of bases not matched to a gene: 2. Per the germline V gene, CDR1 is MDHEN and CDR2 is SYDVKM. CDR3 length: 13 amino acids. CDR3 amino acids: CASRDRGGTEAFF. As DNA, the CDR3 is TGTGCCAGCAGGGACAGGGGGGGCACTGAAGCTTTCTTT.

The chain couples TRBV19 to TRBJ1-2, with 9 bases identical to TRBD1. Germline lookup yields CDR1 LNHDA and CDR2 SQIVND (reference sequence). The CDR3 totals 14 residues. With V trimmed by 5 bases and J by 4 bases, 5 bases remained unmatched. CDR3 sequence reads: CASSPGQGFYGYTF. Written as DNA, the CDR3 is TGTGCCAGTAGTCCGGGACAGGGTTTCTATGGCTACACCTTC.